Described below is a single T cell receptor (beta chain) sequence and its context. The antigen remains undetermined. The study drew the donors from its 120-subject validation cohort, separate from the approximately 700-subject first cohort. The data belong to a study of cytomegalovirus exposure and HLA in healthy donors. Study as a whole: The 500 to 850 first-cohort repertoires and the 130 or so validation repertoires shared the same platform, a later analysis reported. Regarding the study as a whole: In the roughly 130 validation repertoires, a later analysis found that first-cohort TCR clusters tended to co-occur. It was about 150 TCR beta chains that were listed as cytomegalovirus-associated.

Some clones are missing from TCRdb's copy, which holds only in-frame ones; the method was immunoSEQ multiplex PCR. The table includes about 190,000 clones, more than 65% detected once. Trimming left V 6 bases short and J 1 base short, with 9 bases between. The CDR3 has 14 amino acids. Germline lookup yields CDR1 MNHEY and CDR2 SMNVEV (reference sequence). The gene calls are TRBV27 and TRBJ2-2; weak D call: TRBD1 (5 bases). This TCR was recovered from a woman in her late teens or twenties in good health and CMV-seropositive. The sample was PBMCs. This chain's CDR3 is CASRVGVNTGELFF. In nucleotides, the CDR3 is TGTGCCAGCAGGGTAGGGGTGAACACCGGGGAGCTGTTTTTT.